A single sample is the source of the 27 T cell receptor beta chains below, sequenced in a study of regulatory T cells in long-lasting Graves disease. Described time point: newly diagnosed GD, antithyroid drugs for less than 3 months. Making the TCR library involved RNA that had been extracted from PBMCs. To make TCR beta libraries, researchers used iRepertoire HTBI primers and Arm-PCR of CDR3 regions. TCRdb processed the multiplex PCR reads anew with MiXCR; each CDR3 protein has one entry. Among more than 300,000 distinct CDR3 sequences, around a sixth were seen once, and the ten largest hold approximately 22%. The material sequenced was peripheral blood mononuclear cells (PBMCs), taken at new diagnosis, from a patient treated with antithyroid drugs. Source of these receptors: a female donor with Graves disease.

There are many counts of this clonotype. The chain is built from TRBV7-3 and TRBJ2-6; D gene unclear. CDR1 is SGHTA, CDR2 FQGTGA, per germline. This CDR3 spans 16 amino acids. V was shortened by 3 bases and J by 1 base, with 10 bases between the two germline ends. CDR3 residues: CASSFPLLSGANVLTF. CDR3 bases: TGTGCCAGCAGCTTCCCCCTCCTTTCTGGGGCCAACGTCCTGACTTTC.

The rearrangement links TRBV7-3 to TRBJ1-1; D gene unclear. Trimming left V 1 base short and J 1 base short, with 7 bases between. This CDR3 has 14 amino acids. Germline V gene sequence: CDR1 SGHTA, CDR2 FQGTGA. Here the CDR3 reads CASSLRAENTEAFF. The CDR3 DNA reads TGTGCCAGCAGCTTAAGGGCTGAGAACACTGAAGCTTTCTTT.

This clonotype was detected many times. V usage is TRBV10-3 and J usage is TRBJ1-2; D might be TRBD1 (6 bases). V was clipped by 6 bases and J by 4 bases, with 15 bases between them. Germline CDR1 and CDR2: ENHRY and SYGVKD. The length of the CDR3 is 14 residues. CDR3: CAIRETGRSYGYTF. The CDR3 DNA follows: TGTGCCATCAGAGAGACAGGCCGCTCCTATGGCTACACCTTC.

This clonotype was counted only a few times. This CDR3 is CASTLGGGLSEQFF. CDR3 in DNA: TGCGCCAGCACCCTCGGCGGGGGGCTCTCCGAGCAGTTCTTC. The rearrangement joins TRBV4-1 to TRBJ2-1; 8 bases line up with TRBD2. Unmatched junction bases numbered 12, after V lost 7 bases and J lost 10 bases. Germline lookup yields CDR1 MGHRA and CDR2 YSYEKL. The CDR3 is made up of 14 amino acids.

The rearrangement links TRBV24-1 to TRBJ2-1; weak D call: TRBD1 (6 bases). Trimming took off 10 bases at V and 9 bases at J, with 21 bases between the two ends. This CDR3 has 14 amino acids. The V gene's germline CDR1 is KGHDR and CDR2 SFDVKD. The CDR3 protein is CATRTASPTGEQFF. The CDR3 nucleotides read TGTGCCACGAGGACAGCTTCTCCCACCGGTGAGCAGTTCTTC.

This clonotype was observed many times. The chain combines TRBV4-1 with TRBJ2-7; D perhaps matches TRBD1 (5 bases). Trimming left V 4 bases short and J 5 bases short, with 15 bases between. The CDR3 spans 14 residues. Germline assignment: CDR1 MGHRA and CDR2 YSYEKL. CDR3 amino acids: CASSRGTGIDEQYF. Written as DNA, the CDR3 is TGCGCCAGCAGCCGAGGAACAGGCATCGACGAGCAGTACTTC.

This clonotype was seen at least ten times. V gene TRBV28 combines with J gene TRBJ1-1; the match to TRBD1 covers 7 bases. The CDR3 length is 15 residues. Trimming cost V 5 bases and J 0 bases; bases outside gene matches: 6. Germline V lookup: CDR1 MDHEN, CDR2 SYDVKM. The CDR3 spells CASSPGTVVNTEAFF. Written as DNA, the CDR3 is TGTGCCAGCAGTCCGGGGACAGTAGTGAACACTGAAGCTTTCTTT.

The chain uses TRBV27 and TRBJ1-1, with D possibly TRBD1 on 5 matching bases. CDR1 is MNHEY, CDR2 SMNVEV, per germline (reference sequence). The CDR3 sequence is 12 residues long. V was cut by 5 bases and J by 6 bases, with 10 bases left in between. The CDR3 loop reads CASSRLGAEAFF. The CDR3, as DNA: TGTGCCAGCAGTAGACTAGGGGCTGAAGCTTTCTTT.

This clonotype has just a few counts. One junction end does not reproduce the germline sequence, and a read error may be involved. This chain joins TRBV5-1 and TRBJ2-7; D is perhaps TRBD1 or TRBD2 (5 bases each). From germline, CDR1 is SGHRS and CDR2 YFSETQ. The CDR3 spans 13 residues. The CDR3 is CASSRDGMGEQYF. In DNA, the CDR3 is TGTGCCAGCAGTAGGGACGGGATGGGGGAGCAGTACTTC. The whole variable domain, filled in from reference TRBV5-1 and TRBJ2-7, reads KAGVTQTPRYLIKTRGQQVTLSCSPISGHRSVSWYQQTPGQGLQFLFEYFSETQRNKGNFPGRFSGRQFSNSRSEMNVSTLELGDSALYLCASSRDGMGEQYFGPGTRLTVT.

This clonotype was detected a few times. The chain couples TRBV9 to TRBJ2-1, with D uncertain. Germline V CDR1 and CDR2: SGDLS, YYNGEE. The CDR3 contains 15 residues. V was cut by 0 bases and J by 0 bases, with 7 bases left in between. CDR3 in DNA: TGTGCCAGCAGCGTAGAAAAGGGCTCCTACAATGAGCAGTTCTTC. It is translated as CASSVEKGSYNEQFF.

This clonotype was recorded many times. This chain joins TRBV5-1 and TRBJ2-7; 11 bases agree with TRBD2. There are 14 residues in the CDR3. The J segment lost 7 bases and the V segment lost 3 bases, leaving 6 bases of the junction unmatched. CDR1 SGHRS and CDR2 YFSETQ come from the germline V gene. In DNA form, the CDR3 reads TGCGCCAGCAGCTGGGGGACTAGCGGAGAGGAGCAGTACTTC. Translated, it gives CASSWGTSGEEQYF.

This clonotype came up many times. CDR3 bases: TGTGCCAGCAGCGTAACTAGCGGGAGGACAAATGAGCAGTTCTTC. It codes for CASSVTSGRTNEQFF. This chain joins TRBV7-2 and TRBJ2-1; 12 nucleotides align to TRBD2. Germline CDR1 reads SGHTA; CDR2 reads FQGNSA. Germline trimming cut 5 bases from V and 7 bases from J; bases unmatched to any gene: 6. This CDR3 has 15 residues.

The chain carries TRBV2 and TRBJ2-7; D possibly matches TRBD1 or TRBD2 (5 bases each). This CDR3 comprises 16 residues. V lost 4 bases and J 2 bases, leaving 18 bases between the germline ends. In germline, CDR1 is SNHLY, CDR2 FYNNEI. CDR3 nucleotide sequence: TGTGCCAGCAGTGTGATGGGACCCGGAAGCCCCTACGAGCAGTACTTC. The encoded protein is CASSVMGPGSPYEQYF.

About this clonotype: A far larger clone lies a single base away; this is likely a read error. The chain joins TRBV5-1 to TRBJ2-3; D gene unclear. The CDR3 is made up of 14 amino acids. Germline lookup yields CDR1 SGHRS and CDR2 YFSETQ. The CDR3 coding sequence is TGTGCCAGCAGTGAGGTTGTTGGGGCAGATACGCAGTATTTT. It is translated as CASSEVVGADTQYF. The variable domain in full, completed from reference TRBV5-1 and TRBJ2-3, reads KAGVTQTPRYLIKTRGQQVTLSCSPISGHRSVSWYQQTPGQGLQFLFEYFSETQRNKGNFPGRFSGRQFSNSRSEMNVSTLELGDSALYLCASSEVVGADTQYFGPGTRLTVL.

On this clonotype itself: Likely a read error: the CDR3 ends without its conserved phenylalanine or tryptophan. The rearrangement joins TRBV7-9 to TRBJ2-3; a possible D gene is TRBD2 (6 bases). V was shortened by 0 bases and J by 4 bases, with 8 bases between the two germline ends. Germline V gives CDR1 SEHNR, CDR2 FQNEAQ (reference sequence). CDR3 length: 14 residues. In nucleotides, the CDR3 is TGTGCCAGCAGCTTAGCGGGGGGTTCAGATACGCAGTATCTT. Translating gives CASSLAGGSDTQYL.

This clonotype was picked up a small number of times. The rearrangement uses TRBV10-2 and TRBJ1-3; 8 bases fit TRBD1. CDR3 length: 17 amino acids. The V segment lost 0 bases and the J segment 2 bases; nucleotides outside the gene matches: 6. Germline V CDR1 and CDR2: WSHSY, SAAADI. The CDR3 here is CASSESLGQAAGNTIYF. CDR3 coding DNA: TGCGCCAGCAGTGAGTCTTTGGGACAGGCCGCTGGAAACACCATATATTTT.

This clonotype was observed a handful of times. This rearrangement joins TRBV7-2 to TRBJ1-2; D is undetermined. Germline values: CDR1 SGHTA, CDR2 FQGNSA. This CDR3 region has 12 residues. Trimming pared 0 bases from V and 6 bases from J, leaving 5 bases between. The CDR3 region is CASSLALDGYTF. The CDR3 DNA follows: TGTGCCAGCAGCTTAGCCCTGGATGGCTACACCTTC.

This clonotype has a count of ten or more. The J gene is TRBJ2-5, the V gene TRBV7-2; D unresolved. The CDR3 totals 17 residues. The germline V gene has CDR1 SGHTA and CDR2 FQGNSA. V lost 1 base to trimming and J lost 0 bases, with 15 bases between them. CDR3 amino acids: CASSLDLRPLYQETQYF. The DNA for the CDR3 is TGTGCCAGCAGCTTAGATTTACGCCCTCTGTACCAAGAGACCCAGTACTTC.

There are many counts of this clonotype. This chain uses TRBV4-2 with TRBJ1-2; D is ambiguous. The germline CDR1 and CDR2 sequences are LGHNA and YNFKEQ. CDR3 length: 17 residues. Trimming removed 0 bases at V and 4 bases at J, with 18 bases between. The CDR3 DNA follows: TGTGCCAGCAGCCAAGAATTGGTACAGCATCTATCCTATGGCTACACCTTC. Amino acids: CASSQELVQHLSYGYTF.

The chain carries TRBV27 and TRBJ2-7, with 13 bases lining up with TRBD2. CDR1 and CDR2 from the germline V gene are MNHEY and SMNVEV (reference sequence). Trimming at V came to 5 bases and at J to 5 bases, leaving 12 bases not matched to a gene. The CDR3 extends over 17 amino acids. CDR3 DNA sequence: TGTGCCAGCAGTCTCCGGACTAGCGGGAGATTGTTTAACGAGCAGTACTTC. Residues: CASSLRTSGRLFNEQYF.

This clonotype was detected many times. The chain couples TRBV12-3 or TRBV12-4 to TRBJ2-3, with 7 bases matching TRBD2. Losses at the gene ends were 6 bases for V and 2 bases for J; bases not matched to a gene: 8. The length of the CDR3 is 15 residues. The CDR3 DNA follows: TGTGCCAGCAGCCCGAACCTAGCGGTCACAGATACGCAGTATTTT. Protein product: CASSPNLAVTDTQYF.

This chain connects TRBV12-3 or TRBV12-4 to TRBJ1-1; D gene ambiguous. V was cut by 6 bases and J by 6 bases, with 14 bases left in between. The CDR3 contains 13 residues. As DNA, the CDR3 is TGTGCCAGCAGCCCCCGGCGGGTATCTGAAGCTTTCTTT. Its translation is CASSPRRVSEAFF.

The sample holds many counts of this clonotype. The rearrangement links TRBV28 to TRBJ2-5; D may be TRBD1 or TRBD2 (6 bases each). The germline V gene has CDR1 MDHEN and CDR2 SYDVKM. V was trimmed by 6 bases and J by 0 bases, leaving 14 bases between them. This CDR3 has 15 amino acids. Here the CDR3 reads CASRRGRGYQETQYF. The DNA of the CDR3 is TGTGCCAGCAGACGGGGGCGCGGGTACCAAGAGACCCAGTACTTC.

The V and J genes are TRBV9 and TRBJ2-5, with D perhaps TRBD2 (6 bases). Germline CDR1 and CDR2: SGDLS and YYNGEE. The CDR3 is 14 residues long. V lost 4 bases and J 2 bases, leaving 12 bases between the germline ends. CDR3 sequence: CASSIGGPQETQYF. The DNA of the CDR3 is TGTGCCAGCAGCATCGGGGGACCGCAAGAGACCCAGTACTTC.

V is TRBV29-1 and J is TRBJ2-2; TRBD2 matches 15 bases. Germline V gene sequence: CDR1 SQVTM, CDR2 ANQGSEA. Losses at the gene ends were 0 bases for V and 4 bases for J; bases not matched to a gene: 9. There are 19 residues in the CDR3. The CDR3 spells CSVEDGGLAGGRPTGELFF. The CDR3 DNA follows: TGCAGCGTTGAAGATGGAGGACTAGCGGGAGGGCGTCCCACCGGGGAGCTGTTTTTT.

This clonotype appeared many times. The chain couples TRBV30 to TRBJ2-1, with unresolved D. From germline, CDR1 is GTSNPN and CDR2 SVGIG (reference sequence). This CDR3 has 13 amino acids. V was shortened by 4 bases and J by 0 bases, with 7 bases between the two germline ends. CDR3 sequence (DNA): TGTGCCTGGACAGTCAGCTCCTACAATGAGCAGTTCTTC. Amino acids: CAWTVSSYNEQFF.

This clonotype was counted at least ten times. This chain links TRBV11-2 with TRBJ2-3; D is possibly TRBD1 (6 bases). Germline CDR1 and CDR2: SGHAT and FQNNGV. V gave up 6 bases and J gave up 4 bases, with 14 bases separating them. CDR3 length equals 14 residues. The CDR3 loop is CASRPSGAADTQYF. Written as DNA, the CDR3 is TGTGCCAGCAGGCCATCAGGGGCAGCAGATACGCAGTATTTT. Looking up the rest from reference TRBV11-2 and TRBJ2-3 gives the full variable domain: EAGVAQSPRYKIIEKRQSVAFWCNPISGHATLYWYQQILGQGPKLLIQFQNNGVVDDSQLPKDRFSAERLKGVDSTLKIQPAKLEDSAVYLCASRPSGAADTQYFGPGTRLTVL.